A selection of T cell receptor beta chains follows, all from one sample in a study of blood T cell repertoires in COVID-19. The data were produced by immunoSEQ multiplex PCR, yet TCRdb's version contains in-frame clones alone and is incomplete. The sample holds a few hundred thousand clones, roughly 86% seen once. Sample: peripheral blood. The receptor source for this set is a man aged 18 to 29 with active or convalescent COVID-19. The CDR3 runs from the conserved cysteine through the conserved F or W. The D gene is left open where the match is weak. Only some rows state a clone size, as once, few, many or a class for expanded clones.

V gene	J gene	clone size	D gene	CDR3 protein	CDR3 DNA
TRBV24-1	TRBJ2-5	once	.	CATSDPGQQETQYF	TGTGCCACCAGTGACCCCGGACAACAAGAGACCCAGTACTTC
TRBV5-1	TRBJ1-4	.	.	CASSLAGGTGEKLFF	TGCGCCAGCAGCTTGGCCGGGGGGACGGGGGAAAAACTGTTTTTT
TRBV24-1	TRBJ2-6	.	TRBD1	CATSEPGTGGSGANVLTF	TGTGCCACCAGTGAACCGGGGACAGGGGGTTCTGGGGCCAACGTCCTGACTTTC
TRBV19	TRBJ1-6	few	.	CASNIQGGDSPLHF	TGTGCCAGTAATATCCAGGGAGGAGATTCACCCCTCCACTTT
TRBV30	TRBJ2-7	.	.	CAWSDIYEQYF	TGTGCCTGGAGTGATATCTACGAGCAGTACTTC
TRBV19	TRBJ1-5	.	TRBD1	CASSTGQGGFSNQPQHF	TGTGCCAGTAGTACGGGACAGGGGGGTTTTAGCAATCAGCCCCAGCATTTT
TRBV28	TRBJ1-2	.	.	CASSSRNYGYTF	TGTGCCAGCAGTTCCAGAAACTATGGCTACACCTTC
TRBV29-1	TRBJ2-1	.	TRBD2	CSATSGGNEQFF	TGCAGCGCAACCAGCGGGGGGAATGAGCAGTTCTTC
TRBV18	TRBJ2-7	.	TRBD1	CASSPQGQGLEQYF	TGTGCCAGCTCACCACAGGGACAGGGCCTCGAGCAGTACTTC
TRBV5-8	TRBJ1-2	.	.	CASRGGFHYGYTF	TGTGCCAGCCGGGGAGGATTTCACTATGGCTACACCTTC
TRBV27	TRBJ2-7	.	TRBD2	CAIRTSGSYEQYF	TGTGCCATACGGACTAGCGGTTCCTACGAGCAGTACTTC
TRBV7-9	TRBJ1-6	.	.	CASSVNRDSPLHF	TGTGCCAGCAGCGTAAACAGGGACTCACCCCTCCACTTT
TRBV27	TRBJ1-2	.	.	CASSLAGDSGYTF	TGTGCCAGCAGTTTAGCAGGGGATTCTGGCTACACCTTC
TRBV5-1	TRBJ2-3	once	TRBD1	CASSLVPGGTQYF	TGCGCCAGCAGCTTGGTACCAGGGGGTACGCAGTATTTT
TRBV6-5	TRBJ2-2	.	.	CASSKPGTGELFF	TGTGCCAGCAGTAAGCCAGGGACCGGGGAGCTGTTTTTT
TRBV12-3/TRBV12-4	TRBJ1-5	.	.	CASKRGSQPQHF	TGTGCCAGCAAAAGGGGGAGTCAGCCCCAGCATTTT
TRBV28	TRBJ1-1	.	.	CASKKTGLNTEAFF	TGTGCCAGCAAAAAAACAGGGTTGAACACTGAAGCTTTCTTT
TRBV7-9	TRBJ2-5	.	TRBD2	CASRSTGTSYETQYF	TGTGCCAGCAGGTCCACCGGGACTAGCTACGAGACCCAGTACTTC
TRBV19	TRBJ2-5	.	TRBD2	CASSPGLAGGHSRTQYF	TGTGCCAGTAGTCCCGGACTAGCGGGAGGGCACTCTAGGACCCAGTACTTC
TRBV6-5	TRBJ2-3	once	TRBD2	CASSPGLAGSDTQYF	TGTGCCAGCAGCCCGGGACTAGCGGGATCAGATACGCAGTATTTT
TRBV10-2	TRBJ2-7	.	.	CASRMTDSYEQYF	TGCGCCAGCAGGATGACAGACTCCTACGAGCAGTACTTC
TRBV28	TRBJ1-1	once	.	CASSELLNTEAFF	TGTGCCAGCAGTGAACTACTAAACACTGAAGCTTTCTTT
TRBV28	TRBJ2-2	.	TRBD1	CASGTANTGELFF	TGTGCCAGCGGGACAGCTAACACCGGGGAGCTGTTTTTT
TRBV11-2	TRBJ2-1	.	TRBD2	CASSSWTSGGNNEQFF	TGTGCCAGCAGCTCCTGGACTAGCGGGGGTAACAATGAGCAGTTCTTC
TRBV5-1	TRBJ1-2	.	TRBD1	CASSARQGHGYTF	TGCGCCAGCAGCGCCCGACAGGGGCATGGCTACACCTTC
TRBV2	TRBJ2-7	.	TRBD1	CASSVRQGVSEQYF	TGTGCCAGCAGTGTGAGACAGGGGGTGAGCGAGCAGTACTTC
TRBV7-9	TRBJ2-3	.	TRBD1	CASSLARQGADTQYF	TGTGCCAGCAGCTTAGCGAGGCAGGGGGCAGATACGCAGTATTTT
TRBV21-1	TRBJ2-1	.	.	CASSNYVYNEQFF	TGTGCCAGCAGCAATTATGTCTACAATGAGCAGTTCTTC
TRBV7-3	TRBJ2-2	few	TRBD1	CASSQYRGPELTGELFF	TGTGCCAGCAGCCAATACAGGGGGCCGGAGTTAACCGGGGAGCTGTTTTTT
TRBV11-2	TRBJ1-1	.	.	CASSLVGGAFF	TGTGCCAGCAGCTTAGTAGGAGGAGCTTTCTTT
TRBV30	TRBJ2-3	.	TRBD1	CAWSSTGTTDTQYF	TGTGCCTGGAGTTCGACAGGGACCACAGATACGCAGTATTTT
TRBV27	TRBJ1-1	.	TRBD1	CASSRWTGTGTEAFF	TGTGCCAGCAGCCGTTGGACAGGGACCGGGACTGAAGCTTTCTTT
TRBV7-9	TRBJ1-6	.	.	CASSLASGGNSPLHF	TGTGCCAGCAGCTTAGCCTCCGGGGGGAATTCACCCCTCCACTTT
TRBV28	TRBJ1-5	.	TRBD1	CASSLGQGQPQHF	TGTGCCAGCAGTTTGGGACAGGGCCAGCCCCAGCATTTT
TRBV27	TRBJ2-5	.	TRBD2	CASSLGGGTETQYF	TGTGCCAGCAGTTTGGGCGGGGGGACGGAGACCCAGTACTTC
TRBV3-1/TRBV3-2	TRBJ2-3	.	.	CASSQEFRTPSTDTQYF	TGTGCCAGCAGCCAAGAATTTCGGACACCGAGCACAGATACGCAGTATTTT
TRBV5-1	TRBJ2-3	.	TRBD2	CASSFSGPGTDTQYF	TGCGCCAGCAGCTTTAGCGGGCCGGGCACAGATACGCAGTATTTT
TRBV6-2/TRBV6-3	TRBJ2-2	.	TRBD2	CASSYQLAGVNTGELFF	TGTGCCAGCAGTTACCAGTTAGCGGGAGTGAACACCGGGGAGCTGTTTTTT
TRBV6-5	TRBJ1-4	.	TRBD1	CASRGTGLGGLFF	TGTGCCAGCAGGGGGACAGGGCTCGGGGGACTGTTTTTT
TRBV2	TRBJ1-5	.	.	CASSYEDQPQHF	TGTGCCAGCAGTTATGAGGATCAGCCCCAGCATTTT
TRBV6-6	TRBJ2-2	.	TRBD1	CASSPGQAPGELFF	TGTGCCAGCAGTCCGGGACAGGCTCCCGGGGAGCTGTTTTTT
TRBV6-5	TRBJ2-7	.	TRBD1	CASSSGTASSEQYF	TGTGCCAGCAGTTCCGGGACAGCTTCCTCCGAGCAGTACTTC
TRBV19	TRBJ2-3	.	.	CASSTSMPHTDTQYF	TGTGCCAGTAGTACTAGCATGCCACACACAGATACGCAGTATTTT
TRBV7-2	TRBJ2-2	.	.	CASSLEEERPNTGELFF	TGTGCCAGCAGCTTAGAGGAGGAACGGCCGAACACCGGGGAGCTGTTTTTT
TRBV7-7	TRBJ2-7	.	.	CASSRGLVYEQYF	TGTGCTAGCAGCCGGGGACTTGTCTACGAGCAGTACTTC
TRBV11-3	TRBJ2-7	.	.	CASSSQGKAYEQYF	TGTGCCAGCAGCTCCCAGGGGAAGGCCTACGAGCAGTACTTC
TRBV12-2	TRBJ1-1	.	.	CASRLREGINTEAFF	TGTGCAAGTCGCTTGCGGGAGGGGATTAACACTGAAGCTTTCTTT
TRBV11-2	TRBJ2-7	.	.	CASSPNYEQYF	TGTGCCAGCAGCCCTAATTACGAGCAGTACTTC
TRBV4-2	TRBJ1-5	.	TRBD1	CASSQGHRGNQPQHF	TGTGCCAGCAGCCAAGGGCACAGGGGGAATCAGCCCCAGCATTTT
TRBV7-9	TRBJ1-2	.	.	CASSLDSGNYGYTF	TGTGCCAGCAGCTTGGACAGCGGTAACTATGGCTACACCTTC
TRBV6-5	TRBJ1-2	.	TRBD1	CASRGQGGNNYGYTF	TGTGCCAGCAGGGGACAGGGCGGAAATAACTATGGCTACACCTTC
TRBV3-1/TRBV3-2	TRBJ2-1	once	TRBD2	CASSRLAENNNEQFF	TGTGCCAGCAGCCGACTAGCTGAGAACAACAATGAGCAGTTCTTC
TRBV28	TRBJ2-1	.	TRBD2	CASSLLSGGYNEQFF	TGTGCCAGCAGTTTGCTTAGCGGGGGGTACAATGAGCAGTTCTTC
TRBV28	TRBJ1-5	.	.	CASSPGRGSGQPQHF	TGTGCCAGCAGCCCCGGACGGGGATCTGGTCAGCCCCAGCATTTT